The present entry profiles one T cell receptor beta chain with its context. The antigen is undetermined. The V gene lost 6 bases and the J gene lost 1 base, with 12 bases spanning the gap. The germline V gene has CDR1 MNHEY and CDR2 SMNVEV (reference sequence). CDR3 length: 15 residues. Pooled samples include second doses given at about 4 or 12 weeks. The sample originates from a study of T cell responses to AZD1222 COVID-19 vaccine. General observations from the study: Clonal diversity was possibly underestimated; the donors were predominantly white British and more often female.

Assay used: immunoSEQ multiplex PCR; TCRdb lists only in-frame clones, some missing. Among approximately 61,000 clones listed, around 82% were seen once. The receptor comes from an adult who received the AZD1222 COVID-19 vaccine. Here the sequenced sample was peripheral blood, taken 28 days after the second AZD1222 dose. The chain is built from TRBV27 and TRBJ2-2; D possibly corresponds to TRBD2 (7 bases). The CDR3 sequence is CASSVRGGNTGELFF. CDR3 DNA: TGTGCCAGCAGCGTAAGGGGGGGGAACACCGGGGAGCTGTTTTTT.